This TCR beta chain was recovered during a study of beta chain features in type 1 diabetes. The CDR3 extends over 15 amino acids. Germline-derived CDR1 and CDR2 are MDHEN and SYDVKM. Trimming left V 1 base short and J 0 bases short, with 10 bases between. The sequenced template was cDNA made from the entire isolated RNA. The data were produced by immunoSEQ multiplex PCR, yet TCRdb's version contains in-frame clones alone and is incomplete. Counted here are 300,000 or so clones, roughly 8% occurring once; the ten biggest clones make up 0.44%. The gene calls are TRBV28 and TRBJ2-7; possible D gene TRBD1, 5 bases. The source is a woman aged 18-29 years in good health. Material: central memory CD4+ T cells from blood. The DNA for the CDR3 is TGTGCCAGCAGTTTATTTGACAGAACCTCCTACGAGCAGTACTTC. This sequence encodes CASSLFDRTSYEQYF.